Below are 20 T cell receptor beta chains sequenced from a single sample in a study of blood T cell repertoires in COVID-19. Using immunoSEQ multiplex PCR, the repertoire was profiled, and TCRdb retains in-frame clones only, with some absent. The sample yields around 150,000 clones, about 80% seen once. The material sequenced was peripheral blood. The receptor source for this set is a woman over 75 with acute or convalescent COVID-19.

The rearrangement joins TRBV6-4 to TRBJ1-5, with 11 bases identical to TRBD1. Germline lookup yields CDR1 MRHNA and CDR2 SNTAGT. There are 17 residues in the CDR3. V gave up 2 bases and J gave up 1 base; unmatched junction bases: 4. In DNA, the CDR3 is TGTGCCAGCAGTGACCCGGACAGGGGGCGAAGCAATCAGCCCCAGCATTTT. Residues: CASSDPDRGRSNQPQHF.

This chain connects TRBV5-4 to TRBJ1-2; D is undetermined. This CDR3 has 13 amino acids. Germline-derived CDR1 and CDR2 are SGHNT and YYREEE (reference sequence). With 0 bases removed from V and 8 bases from J, the gap between germline ends came to 11 bases. This CDR3 reads CASSLDRVAGYTF. CDR3 coding DNA: TGTGCCAGCAGCTTGGATCGGGTGGCGGGCTACACCTTC.

The rearrangement joins TRBV9 to TRBJ1-3; D unresolved. V was clipped by 0 bases and J by 3 bases, with 7 bases between them. This CDR3 has 14 residues. Looked up from germline, CDR1 is SGDLS and CDR2 is YYNGEE. CDR3 sequence reads: CASSVGAGGNTIYF. DNA of the CDR3: TGTGCCAGCAGCGTAGGGGCAGGTGGAAACACCATATATTTT.

The chain uses TRBV2 and TRBJ2-2; 14 bases line up with TRBD2. The length of the CDR3 is 17 residues. Germline CDR1 is SNHLY and CDR2 is FYNNEI. The trim removed 6 bases at V and 3 bases at J, leaving 6 bases unmatched. DNA for the CDR3: TGTGCCAGCAGGGGGACTAGCGGGAGAGTGGACACCGGGGAGCTGTTTTTT. As protein: CASRGTSGRVDTGELFF.

The rearrangement links TRBV19 to TRBJ1-2; the match to TRBD1 covers 9 bases. This CDR3 region has 15 residues. Germline assignment: CDR1 LNHDA and CDR2 SQIVND (reference sequence). J lost 1 base, V lost 4 bases, and 4 bases had no gene match. The DNA for the CDR3 is TGTGCCAGTAGTAAACAGGGGGCAAATAACTATGGCTACACCTTC. This codes for CASSKQGANNYGYTF.

The V call is TRBV5-1, the J call TRBJ2-3; D unresolved. V lost 5 bases and J lost 0, with 10 bases in between. The germline V gene encodes CDR1 SGHRS and CDR2 YFSETQ. The length of the CDR3 is 14 residues. CDR3 nucleotide sequence: TGCGCCAGCAGAACAGACCCTAGCACAGATACGCAGTATTTT. Amino acids: CASRTDPSTDTQYF.

The chain joins TRBV30 to TRBJ2-4, with TRBD2 identical over 7 bases. CDR3 length: 16 amino acids. V was clipped by 4 bases and J by 3 bases; unmatched bases: 12. The germline gives CDR1 GTSNPN, CDR2 SVGIG (reference sequence). CDR3 region: CAWTSPGRGSKNIQYF. The DNA for the CDR3 is TGTGCCTGGACCTCACCCGGTCGCGGGAGCAAAAACATTCAGTACTTC.

The chain uses TRBV18 and TRBJ1-2; D call uncertain. This CDR3 comprises 13 residues. With 6 bases removed from V and 0 bases from J, the gap between germline ends came to 8 bases. Germline V gene lookup returns CDR1 KGHSH and CDR2 LQKENI. Here the CDR3 reads CASSPDTNYGYTF. The CDR3 DNA sequence: TGTGCCAGCTCTCCAGACACTAACTATGGCTACACCTTC.

The V gene is TRBV5-6, the J gene TRBJ1-2, with a possible D match to TRBD1 (6 bases). The CDR3 has 14 residues. V was shortened by 0 bases and J by 4 bases, with 10 bases between the two germline ends. Germline values: CDR1 SGHDT, CDR2 YYEEEE. Written as DNA, the CDR3 is TGTGCCAGCAGCTTGGAAAGCAGGGGCTATGGCTACACCTTC. Translation gives CASSLESRGYGYTF.

The chain employs TRBV5-6 and TRBJ2-2; the match to TRBD2 covers 9 bases. Germline trimming cut 0 bases from V and 1 base from J; bases unmatched to any gene: 4. The CDR3 is made up of 17 amino acids. From germline, CDR1 is SGHDT and CDR2 YYEEEE. The CDR3 DNA reads TGTGCCAGCAGCTTGGCTAGCGGGGAAAGGAACACCGGGGAGCTGTTTTTT. The encoded protein is CASSLASGERNTGELFF.

The chain joins TRBV12-5 to TRBJ1-2, with D possibly being TRBD1 (5 bases). The CDR3 runs to 13 residues. Trimming shortened V by 4 bases and J by 4 bases, and 10 bases separated the two germline ends. CDR1 is LGHNT and CDR2 is FRNRAP in the germline V gene. The CDR3 DNA reads TGTGCTAGTGGTTACGGGACTGGCTATGGCTACACCTTC. This translates into CASGYGTGYGYTF.

This clone occurred a few times. The chain uses TRBV30 and TRBJ2-7, with TRBD2 as a possible D gene (5 bases). Looked up from germline, CDR1 is GTSNPN and CDR2 is SVGIG (reference sequence). There are 16 residues in the CDR3. V was shortened by 4 bases and J by 2 bases, with 21 bases between the two germline ends. The DNA of the CDR3 is TGTGCCTGGACTTGGACCGGTGGACGGGGAACCTACGAGCAGTACTTC. This translates into CAWTWTGGRGTYEQYF.

V usage is TRBV5-1 and J usage is TRBJ1-3; 7 bases fit TRBD1. Germline CDR1 is SGHRS and CDR2 is YFSETQ. The trim removed 4 bases at V and 1 base at J, leaving 8 bases unmatched. The CDR3 totals 16 residues. Here the CDR3 reads CASSHGTDLSGNTIYF. The CDR3 nucleotides are TGCGCCAGCAGCCATGGGACAGACCTTTCTGGAAACACCATATATTTT. The full variable domain, in which reference TRBV5-1 and TRBJ1-3 provide the parts outside the CDR3, is KAGVTQTPRYLIKTRGQQVTLSCSPISGHRSVSWYQQTPGQGLQFLFEYFSETQRNKGNFPGRFSGRQFSNSRSEMNVSTLELGDSALYLCASSHGTDLSGNTIYFGEGSWLTVV.

This clone was observed a handful of times. The gene calls are TRBV5-1 and TRBJ2-1, with 8 bases lining up with TRBD2. CDR1 SGHRS and CDR2 YFSETQ come from the germline V gene. The CDR3 spans 16 residues. V was clipped by 5 bases and J by 5 bases; unmatched bases: 12. The CDR3 sequence: CASSRGPGLGHNEQFF. DNA of the CDR3: TGCGCCAGCAGTCGAGGGCCGGGACTAGGCCACAATGAGCAGTTCTTC. The full variable domain, its missing parts supplied by reference TRBV5-1 and TRBJ2-1, is KAGVTQTPRYLIKTRGQQVTLSCSPISGHRSVSWYQQTPGQGLQFLFEYFSETQRNKGNFPGRFSGRQFSNSRSEMNVSTLELGDSALYLCASSRGPGLGHNEQFFGPGTRLTVL.

The J gene is TRBJ1-2, the V gene TRBV6-5; D is ambiguous. V dropped 0 bases and J dropped 5 bases, with 10 bases sitting between them. CDR1 and CDR2 from the germline V gene are MNHEY and SVGAGI. The CDR3 spans 14 residues. The CDR3 sequence is CASSYSREGYGYTF. In nucleotides, the CDR3 is TGTGCCAGCAGTTACTCGAGGGAGGGATATGGCTACACCTTC.

The chain couples TRBV5-1 to TRBJ1-1; D is possibly TRBD1 (5 bases). The V and J ends lost 0 bases and 1 base respectively, with 13 bases between them. The CDR3 runs to 16 residues. The germline gives CDR1 SGHRS, CDR2 YFSETQ. CDR3 nucleotides: TGCGCCAGCAGCTTGGTAGGGGCCACAAGGAACACTGAAGCTTTCTTT. This gives the protein CASSLVGATRNTEAFF.

The gene calls are TRBV2 and TRBJ1-2, with D unclear. With 4 bases removed from V and 5 bases from J, the gap between germline ends came to 8 bases. The CDR3 is 12 residues long. Germline V CDR1 and CDR2: SNHLY, FYNNEI. The CDR3 region is CASSGTSYGYTF. As DNA, the CDR3 is TGTGCCAGCAGTGGGACTTCATATGGCTACACCTTC.

The chain combines TRBV4-3 with TRBJ1-2; no definite D call. The CDR3 length is 14 residues. V lost 3 bases to trimming and J lost 7 bases, with 15 bases between them. Germline V lookup: CDR1 LGHNA, CDR2 YSLEER. CDR3 in DNA: TGCGCCAGCAGCCACCCCTCGGAGGGAGCTGGCTACACCTTC. This encodes CASSHPSEGAGYTF.

This sequence joins TRBV4-3 and TRBJ2-3; 11 bases agree with TRBD2. Germline trimming cut 4 bases from V and 1 base from J; bases unmatched to any gene: 1. CDR1 is LGHNA, CDR2 YSLEER, per germline. This CDR3 contains 15 residues. DNA of the CDR3: TGCGCCAGCAGCCGGGGACTAGCGGGCACAGATACGCAGTATTTT. Translation gives CASSRGLAGTDTQYF.

This chain joins TRBV30 and TRBJ2-5; D is possibly TRBD1 (6 bases). CDR3 length equals 13 residues. The V gene's germline CDR1 is GTSNPN and CDR2 SVGIG (reference sequence). The V gene lost 2 bases and the J gene lost 5 bases, with 12 bases spanning the gap. The CDR3 nucleotides are TGTGCCTGGAGTATGGTAGGGGGTGAGACCCAGTACTTC. Its translation is CAWSMVGGETQYF.